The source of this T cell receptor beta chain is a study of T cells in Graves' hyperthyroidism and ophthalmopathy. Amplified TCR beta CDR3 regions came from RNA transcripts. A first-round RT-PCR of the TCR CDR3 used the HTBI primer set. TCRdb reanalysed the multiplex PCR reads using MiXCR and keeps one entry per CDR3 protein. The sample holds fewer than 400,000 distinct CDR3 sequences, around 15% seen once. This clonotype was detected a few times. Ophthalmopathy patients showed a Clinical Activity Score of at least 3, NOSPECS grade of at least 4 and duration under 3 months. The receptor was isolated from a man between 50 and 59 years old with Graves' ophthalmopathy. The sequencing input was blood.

The CDR3 is CAIGQVDEKLFF. DNA of the CDR3: TGTGCCATCGGACAGGTGGATGAAAAACTGTTTTTT. The chain is built from TRBV10-3 and TRBJ1-4; 7 nucleotides line up with TRBD1. There are 12 residues in the CDR3. Germline V gives CDR1 ENHRY, CDR2 SYGVKD. V shed 8 bases and J 6 bases; nucleotides not matched to a gene: 3.